Listed below are T cell receptor beta chains from one sample, sequenced in a study of shared clonotypes between healthy human individuals. Some clones are missing from TCRdb's copy, which holds only in-frame ones; the method was immunoSEQ multiplex PCR. This sample yields about 1.5 million clones, of which over 95% are seen a single time; approximately 1% belongs to the top ten. The sample comprised naive CD4+ T cells sorted from blood. The receptors come from a man aged 25 to 45 in good health. Both conserved end residues are part of each CDR3.

cdr3_aa | j_call | v_call
CASSPSPNEQFF | TRBJ2-1 | TRBV7-9
CSVILAGEIGELFF | TRBJ2-2 | TRBV29-1
CASSVGFLATDTQYF | TRBJ2-3 | TRBV9
CASSTDRDYGYTF | TRBJ1-2 | TRBV5-1
CASSLAPGPQNSGYTF | TRBJ1-2 | TRBV5-4
CASSPRDRVTRQYF | TRBJ2-7 | TRBV11-1
CASSFSIPQRGFSYEQYF | TRBJ2-7 | TRBV5-1
CASMGVDQPQHF | TRBJ1-5 | TRBV6-1
CASSQPTAQGGNTIYF | TRBJ1-3 | TRBV4-1
CASSSRKTGSEEKLFF | TRBJ1-4 | TRBV28
CATSPARDNQPQHF | TRBJ1-5 | TRBV10-3
CASSALRQTNTGELFF | TRBJ2-2 | TRBV7-6
CASSPANRETQYF | TRBJ2-5 | TRBV18
CASTRGSGRLNEQFF | TRBJ2-1 | TRBV2
CASSLGQVSYEQYF | TRBJ2-7 | TRBV2
CTSSKEAGIETQYF | TRBJ2-5 | TRBV5-1
CASRRLRTSNSYEQYF | TRBJ2-7 | TRBV11-2
CASSTRQGRNQETQYF | TRBJ2-5 | TRBV11-2
CASSPRGDEKLFF | TRBJ1-4 | TRBV6-5
CASSLVSSYYEQYF | TRBJ2-7 | TRBV7-2
CASPRELSGANVLTF | TRBJ2-6 | TRBV2
CASSQGTSGYISYEQYF | TRBJ2-7 | TRBV4-1
CASALVDEQFF | TRBJ2-1 | TRBV6-1
CASSVQVLVANTGELFF | TRBJ2-2 | TRBV9
CASSSRLYEQYF | TRBJ2-7 | TRBV28
CASGNPGTGRTGELFF | TRBJ2-2 | TRBV10-1
CASSSPGREGYEQYF | TRBJ2-7 | TRBV28
CASSLTGDYNEQFF | TRBJ2-1 | TRBV7-3
CASRTRVGHYEQYF | TRBJ2-7 | TRBV7-8
CASSLEGAYEQYF | TRBJ2-7 | TRBV5-1
CASSLVSEQFF | TRBJ2-1 | TRBV7-8
CATSLRTGKYF | TRBJ2-7 | TRBV6-5
CSVRTGANYGYTF | TRBJ1-2 | TRBV29-1
CASSLEAPGELFF | TRBJ2-2 | TRBV5-1
CASQMKFPGAGSYNEQFF | TRBJ2-1 | TRBV27
CASSITLASSYNEQFF | TRBJ2-1 | TRBV19
CASSSFGGTEAFF | TRBJ1-1 | TRBV6-1
CASSLTGVGNTIYF | TRBJ1-3 | TRBV25-1
CASSLDRDRNYEQYF | TRBJ2-7 | TRBV7-9
CASSVARLTHTDTQYF | TRBJ2-3 | TRBV9
CASRATGVAGYTQYF | TRBJ2-3 | TRBV27
CASSEGLTEQYF | TRBJ2-7 | TRBV6-1
CASSQGLSEQFF | TRBJ2-1 | TRBV6-6
CASSTFTGTGANVLTF | TRBJ2-6 | TRBV5-1
CASRRLALSSYEQYF | TRBJ2-7 | TRBV6-1
CASRGTGTAGQPQHF | TRBJ1-5 | TRBV6-1
CASSSLERGYTF | TRBJ1-2 | TRBV6-5
CASSLGPSGSAENNEQFF | TRBJ2-1 | TRBV7-9